Each of the 29 T cell receptor beta chains below was sequenced from the same sample in a study of blood T cell repertoires in COVID-19. Libraries were prepared by immunoSEQ multiplex PCR; TCRdb keeps only in-frame clonotypes and omits some of them. Of 97,000 or so clones in the sample, approximately 80% were seen once. Sequencing was performed on peripheral blood. The receptor source for this set is a human donor in a cohort sampled during active COVID-19.

The chain recombines TRBV6-1 with TRBJ1-2; 10 bases align to TRBD1. This CDR3 comprises 14 residues. Germline V gene data show CDR1 as MNHNS and CDR2 as SASEGT. After removal of 3 bases from V and 5 bases from J, the junction contained 3 bases not matched to a gene. CDR3 in DNA: TGTGCCAGCAGTGAGAGGGGACAGGGGTATGGCTACACCTTC. Its protein product is CASSERGQGYGYTF.

The chain employs TRBV19 and TRBJ1-4, with a weak D call TRBD1 (6 bases). The CDR3 totals 14 residues. From germline, CDR1 is LNHDA and CDR2 SQIVND (reference sequence). Trimming pared 6 bases from V and 7 bases from J, leaving 15 bases between. DNA for the CDR3: TGTGCCAGTAGGATTAACAGGGCCGGTGAAAAACTGTTTTTT. This gives the protein CASRINRAGEKLFF.

V is TRBV5-1 and J is TRBJ2-7, with TRBD2 as a possible D gene (5 bases). Trimming removed 1 base at V and 3 bases at J, with 11 bases between. CDR1 is SGHRS and CDR2 is YFSETQ in the germline V gene. The length of the CDR3 is 14 residues. CDR3 residues: CASSLSGSGYEQYF. The CDR3 DNA reads TGCGCCAGCAGCTTGTCGGGGTCGGGCTACGAGCAGTACTTC.

V is TRBV28 and J is TRBJ2-5; possible D gene TRBD1, 6 bases. Trimming cost V 3 bases and J 5 bases, with 13 bases left between them. This CDR3 comprises 14 residues. Germline-derived CDR1 and CDR2 are MDHEN and SYDVKM. DNA of the CDR3: TGTGCCAGCAGTTTTGTGGGGGCCGGTGAGACCCAGTACTTC. The encoded protein is CASSFVGAGETQYF.

The chain's CDR3 is CASSLWRETEAFF. CDR3 DNA: TGTGCCAGCAGCTTATGGCGGGAGACTGAAGCTTTCTTT. The gene calls are TRBV11-3 and TRBJ1-1; no definite D call. Trimming removed 2 bases from V and 5 bases from J, with 9 bases in between. The CDR3 runs 13 residues. Germline V gives CDR1 SGHNT, CDR2 YENEEA.

The rearrangement uses TRBV2 and TRBJ1-2; 7 bases agree with TRBD1. CDR3 length: 15 residues. Germline CDR1 and CDR2: SNHLY and FYNNEI. The junction had 9 bases not matched to a gene; V was cut back by 4 bases and J by 4 bases. The DNA of the CDR3 is TGTGCCAGCAGTGGGAATCCGGGACAGATCTATGGCTACACCTTC. Translated: CASSGNPGQIYGYTF.

The rearrangement uses TRBV5-4 and TRBJ1-4; tentatively, D is TRBD1 (6 bases). The CDR3 spans 16 residues. The ends were cut back, 4 bases at V and 8 bases at J, with 21 bases in the middle. In germline, CDR1 is SGHNT, CDR2 YYREEE (reference sequence). In DNA, the CDR3 is TGTGCCAGCAGCCAAAGGACTGGGGGGGCGAGAGAAAAACTGTTTTTT. Translated: CASSQRTGGAREKLFF. Drawing the rest from reference TRBV5-4 and TRBJ1-4, the complete variable domain is ETGVTQSPTHLIKTRGQQVTLRCSSQSGHNTVSWYQQALGQGPQFIFQYYREEENGRGNFPPRFSGLQFPNYSSELNVNALELDDSALYLCASSQRTGGAREKLFFGSGTQLSVL.

The rearrangement uses TRBV29-1 and TRBJ1-1; D not certain. CDR3 length: 16 residues. Germline V lookup: CDR1 SQVTM, CDR2 ANQGSEA. V was clipped by 3 bases and J by 5 bases, with 22 bases between them. Here the CDR3 DNA reads TGCAGCGTTGAGCATGCCGGGCCCCGAGGGTATACTGAAGCTTTCTTT. Protein sequence: CSVEHAGPRGYTEAFF.

V usage is TRBV5-1 and J usage is TRBJ2-2; TRBD1 might be the D (6 bases). Germline CDR1 reads SGHRS; CDR2 reads YFSETQ. This CDR3 is 14 amino acids long. The germline V and J ends were trimmed by 4 bases and 5 bases, with 12 bases remaining between them. CDR3 DNA: TGCGCCAGCAGCCAACAGGGTGGGACCGGGGAGCTGTTTTTT. It encodes CASSQQGGTGELFF.

V gene TRBV4-1 combines with J gene TRBJ1-1; D uncertain. V was pared by 7 bases and J by 0 bases, with 12 bases between. Germline CDR1 MGHRA, CDR2 YSYEKL. The CDR3 is 14 amino acids. The CDR3 nucleotides read TGCGCCAGCACCGCACTGTTCATGAACACTGAAGCTTTCTTT. Amino acids: CASTALFMNTEAFF.

CDR3 in amino acids: CASSTGTSGIQETQYF. The CDR3 region has the DNA TGTGCCAGCTCGACCGGGACTAGCGGGATACAAGAGACCCAGTACTTC. The V call is TRBV18, the J call TRBJ2-5; 13 positions match TRBD2. CDR3 length: 16 amino acids. Per the germline V gene, CDR1 is KGHSH and CDR2 is LQKENI. The junction had 6 bases not matched to a gene; V was cut back by 6 bases and J by 2 bases.

The rearrangement uses TRBV19 and TRBJ1-1; D ambiguous. The CDR3 has 13 amino acids. The ends were cut back, 6 bases at V and 1 base at J, with 9 bases in the middle. CDR1 and CDR2 from the germline V gene are LNHDA and SQIVND (reference sequence). CDR3 amino acids: CASSSRENTEAFF. CDR3 DNA: TGTGCCAGTAGCTCACGGGAGAACACTGAAGCTTTCTTT.

For the CDR3, the DNA is TGTGCCAGCAGCTTAGGGCGGAGCTCCTATAATTCACCCCTCCACTTT. This codes for CASSLGRSSYNSPLHF. The J gene is TRBJ1-6, the V gene TRBV11-2; D remains ambiguous. The germline V gene encodes CDR1 SGHAT and CDR2 FQNNGV. The V and J ends lost 1 base and 0 bases respectively, with 7 bases between them. The CDR3 contains 16 residues.

The DNA for the CDR3 is TGCGCCAGCAGCCCGACGCAGGGGGGTAGATTGGAGACCCAGTACTTC. Encoded protein: CASSPTQGGRLETQYF. The rearrangement links TRBV5-1 to TRBJ2-5, with D possibly TRBD1 on 7 matching bases. The germline CDR1 and CDR2 sequences are SGHRS and YFSETQ. V lost 4 bases and J lost 5, with 21 bases in between. The CDR3 runs to 16 residues.

V usage is TRBV11-3 and J usage is TRBJ1-6; the match to TRBD1 covers 7 bases. The CDR3 contains 16 residues. The germline gives CDR1 SGHNT, CDR2 YENEEA. J gave up 6 bases and V 5 bases, and 10 bases lay outside the gene matches. Here the CDR3 DNA reads TGTGCCAGCAGCCTGGACAGGAGGGGACTTAATTCACCCCTCCACTTT. It codes for CASSLDRRGLNSPLHF. The variable domain in full, with the rest retrieved from reference TRBV11-3 and TRBJ1-6, is EAGVVQSPRYKIIEKKQPVAFWCNPISGHNTLYWYLQNLGQGPELLIRYENEEAVDDSQLPKDRFSAERLKGVDSTLKIQPAELGDSAVYLCASSLDRRGLNSPLHFGNGTRLTVT.

The chain is built from TRBV6-2 or TRBV6-3 and TRBJ2-1; 12 nucleotides agree with TRBD2. Germline CDR1 and CDR2: MNHEY and SVGEGT. The CDR3 extends over 16 amino acids. V trimming: 3 bases; J trimming: 9 bases; junction bases outside the gene matches: 9. In DNA form, the CDR3 reads TGTGCCAGCAGTTATGCTAGCGGGGGGGCCGTGGGTGAGCAGTTCTTC. This encodes CASSYASGGAVGEQFF.

This rearrangement joins TRBV6-2 or TRBV6-3 to TRBJ2-1; 11 bases line up with TRBD1. The CDR3 extends over 15 amino acids. Germline trimming cut 6 bases from V and 4 bases from J; bases unmatched to any gene: 5. Germline CDR1 MNHEY, CDR2 SVGEGT. The CDR3 DNA reads TGTGCCAGCAGCCCCGGGACAGGGGGTTACAATGAGCAGTTCTTC. The encoded protein is CASSPGTGGYNEQFF.

V is TRBV7-2 and J is TRBJ2-6, with 9 bases fitting TRBD2. Trimming took 5 bases from V and 0 from J; bases not matched to a gene: 5. Germline V gives CDR1 SGHTA, CDR2 FQGNSA. The CDR3 is 17 amino acids. CDR3 DNA sequence: TGTGCCAGCAGCGTGAGCGGGGGGAACTCTGGGGCCAACGTCCTGACTTTC. Its protein product is CASSVSGGNSGANVLTF.

The chain is built from TRBV7-6 and TRBJ1-2, with D possibly TRBD1 on 6 matching bases. V dropped 1 base and J dropped 5 bases, with 17 bases sitting between them. CDR3 length: 16 residues. CDR1 is SGHVS, CDR2 FNYEAQ, per germline. CDR3 nucleotide sequence: TGTGCCAGCAGCTTAGATGAGTGGGGGGGGCCTTATGGCTACACCTTC. Translating it yields CASSLDEWGGPYGYTF.

This clone appeared a few times. The chain links TRBV25-1 to TRBJ2-7, with 9 positions matching TRBD2. Germline V gene lookup returns CDR1 MGHDK and CDR2 SYGVNS. V was pared by 4 bases and J by 2 bases, with 9 bases of the junction left unmatched. The CDR3 has 16 residues. Written as DNA, the CDR3 is TGTGCCAGCAGTGCACGGGCTGGCGGGGGGGCCTACGAGCAGTACTTC. It translates to CASSARAGGGAYEQYF.

J is TRBJ2-5 and V is TRBV18, with a weak D call TRBD1 (5 bases). Trimming pared 3 bases from V and 5 bases from J, leaving 10 bases between. Germline V gene data show CDR1 as KGHSH and CDR2 as LQKENI. CDR3 length: 13 amino acids. The CDR3 sequence: CASSPQGGETQYF. The CDR3 bases are TGTGCCAGCTCACCTCAGGGTGGGGAGACCCAGTACTTC.

The chain uses TRBV5-1 and TRBJ2-5; 9 bases are shared with TRBD1. Germline V gene data show CDR1 as SGHRS and CDR2 as YFSETQ. This CDR3 is built from 15 residues. V shed 4 bases, J shed 4 bases, and the junction held 8 bases outside the gene matches. CDR3 coding DNA: TGCGCCAGCAGCGGGGGGGGGACAGGGCCAGAGACCCAGTACTTC. The encoded protein is CASSGGGTGPETQYF.

The chain joins TRBV6-2 or TRBV6-3 to TRBJ2-1; the D gene is possibly TRBD1 (5 bases). The CDR3 covers 14 residues. CDR1 is MNHEY and CDR2 is SVGEGT in the germline V gene. Trimming took 5 bases from V and 0 from J, leaving 8 bases between them. The CDR3 protein is CASSQGPSYNEQFF. The CDR3 DNA follows: TGTGCCAGCAGTCAGGGCCCCTCCTACAATGAGCAGTTCTTC.

This CDR3 is CASGRSTGELFF. CDR3 DNA sequence: TGTGCCAGCGGGAGGAGCACCGGGGAGCTGTTTTTT. The genes are TRBV19 and TRBJ2-2; 7 bases line up with TRBD2. Germline V gene sequence: CDR1 LNHDA, CDR2 SQIVND (reference sequence). This CDR3 is built from 12 residues. The ends lost 9 bases at V and 4 bases at J; junction bases unmatched: 2.

The V gene is TRBV3-1 (or the pseudogene TRBV3-2), the J gene TRBJ1-2; D is possibly TRBD1 (5 bases). The CDR3 runs to 12 residues. CDR1 is LGHDT and CDR2 is YNNKEL in the germline V gene (reference sequence). Deletions cut 4 bases from V and 8 bases from J, with 11 bases between. The CDR3 nucleotides read TGTGCCAGCAGCCTCAGGGCTGGCGGCTACACCTTC. It translates to CASSLRAGGYTF.

Here the CDR3 reads CASSVGSGTGVYEQYF. The DNA of the CDR3 is TGTGCCAGCAGCGTAGGATCCGGGACAGGGGTCTACGAGCAGTACTTC. The chain recombines TRBV9 with TRBJ2-7, with 10 bases identical to TRBD1. The ends lost 0 bases at V and 3 bases at J; junction bases unmatched: 6. Germline lookup yields CDR1 SGDLS and CDR2 YYNGEE. This CDR3 has 16 residues.

The gene calls are TRBV4-3 and TRBJ1-2, with unresolved D. Trimming cost V 0 bases and J 4 bases, with 12 bases left between them. Germline CDR1 reads LGHNA; CDR2 reads YSLEER. The CDR3 runs 15 residues. The DNA for the CDR3 is TGCGCCAGCAGCCAAGATATGAGGATGGGCTATGGCTACACCTTC. Translation gives CASSQDMRMGYGYTF.

The genes are TRBV6-2 or TRBV6-3 and TRBJ1-5; D unclear. Germline CDR1 MNHEY, CDR2 SVGEGT. The CDR3 is 14 amino acids. Between the trimmed V and J ends, which lost 5 bases and 6 bases, there was a span of 14 bases. The CDR3 is CASSLELRGQPQHF. The CDR3 DNA reads as TGTGCCAGCAGTCTTGAACTCCGGGGTCAGCCCCAGCATTTT.

Concerning this clone itself: In the same sample, other DNA sequences code for this CDR3. J is TRBJ1-5 and V is TRBV5-1; D not resolved. Trimming removed 2 bases at V and 1 base at J, with 7 bases between. Germline V CDR1 and CDR2: SGHRS, YFSETQ. The CDR3 consists of 14 residues. CDR3 in amino acids: CASSLGGSNQPQHF. The CDR3 DNA sequence: TGCGCCAGCAGCTTAGGCGGAAGCAATCAGCCCCAGCATTTT.